This is a list of T cell receptor beta chains from one sample in a study of control samples from healthy donors and cancer patients. Clones were read by immunoSEQ multiplex PCR, and TCRdb kept only the in-frame ones, dropping some. Here the sample spans about 130,000 clones, approximately 91% being singletons. The sequenced material came from blood. These receptors were obtained from a man between 45 and 60 years old in good health. Each CDR3 is given with its conserved first and last residue. The D gene is left open where the match is weak. Clone size is given for some rows only: seen once, a few or many times, or a class if the clone is expanded.

D gene	V gene	CDR3 length	clone size	J gene	CDR3 protein	CDR3 DNA
-	TRBV30	12	-	TRBJ2-7	CAWRDSSYEQYF	TGTGCCTGGAGGGACTCGTCCTACGAGCAGTACTTC
-	TRBV7-9	13	-	TRBJ1-5	CASSVGTSQPQHF	TGTGCCAGCAGCGTCGGGACCTCTCAGCCCCAGCATTTT
-	TRBV28	14	-	TRBJ1-1	CASSLGHLNTEAFF	TGTGCCAGCAGTTTAGGTCACCTGAACACTGAAGCTTTCTTT
-	TRBV28	14	-	TRBJ1-1	CASSLGSMNTEAFF	TGTGCCAGCAGTTTAGGCAGTATGAACACTGAAGCTTTCTTT
TRBD1	TRBV7-2	15	-	TRBJ2-1	CASSLAGTAYNEQFF	TGTGCCAGCAGCTTAGCGGGGACAGCCTACAATGAGCAGTTCTTC
-	TRBV30	12	once	TRBJ2-7	CAWSRSGVEQYF	TGTGCCTGGAGTAGGTCAGGGGTTGAGCAGTACTTC
-	TRBV30	13	once	TRBJ2-1	CAWRRTPLGAEFF	TGTGCCTGGAGGAGGACCCCTTTGGGTGCCGAGTTCTTC
-	TRBV5-6	13	-	TRBJ2-7	CASSLLNGDEQYF	TGTGCCAGCAGCTTGCTCAATGGGGACGAGCAGTACTTC
TRBD1	TRBV2	15	-	TRBJ1-2	CASSDVGQDYYGYTF	TGTGCCAGCAGTGATGTAGGACAGGACTATTATGGCTACACCTTC
-	TRBV5-3	15	-	TRBJ2-7	CARSLGELSSYEQYF	TGTGCCAGAAGCTTGGGAGAACTGAGCTCCTACGAGCAGTACTTC
-	TRBV28	13	-	TRBJ2-7	CASSFISMNEQYF	TGTGCCAGCAGTTTCATCAGTATGAACGAGCAGTACTTC
TRBD2	TRBV2	15	-	TRBJ2-7	CASSATSGGPYEQYF	TGTGCCAGCAGTGCTACTAGCGGGGGTCCGTACGAGCAGTACTTC
-	TRBV6-1	15	-	TRBJ2-7	CASSEAVAGANEQYF	TGTGCCAGCAGTGAAGCAGTGGCAGGGGCCAACGAGCAGTACTTC
TRBD1	TRBV18	14	-	TRBJ2-3	CASSGTASTDTQYF	TGTGCCAGCTCCGGGACAGCCTCCACAGATACGCAGTATTTT
-	TRBV28	13	few	TRBJ1-1	CATKTGQNTEAFF	TGTGCCACCAAGACAGGTCAGAACACTGAAGCTTTCTTT
-	TRBV30	13	few	TRBJ1-6	CAWSVEGVAPLHF	TGTGCCTGGAGTGTGGAAGGGGTGGCACCCCTCCACTTT
-	TRBV30	13	-	TRBJ1-2	CAWTGEKNYGYTF	TGTGCCTGGACCGGTGAGAAGAACTATGGCTACACCTTC
TRBD1	TRBV19	13	few	TRBJ2-7	CASRGQGAGEQYF	TGTGCCAGTCGCGGGCAGGGGGCTGGGGAGCAGTACTTC
TRBD2	TRBV10-3	14	-	TRBJ2-5	CAISESLAKETQYF	TGTGCCATCAGTGAGTCACTAGCGAAAGAGACCCAGTACTTC
-	TRBV9	17	-	TRBJ2-6	CASSHSREVSGANVLTF	TGTGCCAGCAGCCATAGTAGAGAGGTCTCTGGGGCCAACGTCCTGACTTTC
TRBD1	TRBV9	15	once	TRBJ1-1	CASSQTGAYDTEAFF	TGTGCCAGCAGCCAGACAGGGGCCTATGACACTGAAGCTTTCTTT
-	TRBV20-1	13	-	TRBJ2-1	CSASQHTYNEQFF	TGCAGTGCTAGTCAGCACACCTACAATGAGCAGTTCTTC
TRBD2	TRBV18	15	-	TRBJ2-7	CASSPVLAGTYEQYF	TGTGCCAGCTCACCAGTACTAGCGGGGACCTACGAGCAGTACTTC
TRBD1	TRBV6-5	15	-	TRBJ1-1	CASTPQGGAGTEAFF	TGTGCCAGCACCCCACAAGGGGGCGCGGGTACTGAAGCTTTCTTT
TRBD1	TRBV11-2	15	-	TRBJ1-2	CASSFPRDRGLGYTF	TGTGCCAGCAGCTTCCCCCGGGACAGGGGGCTCGGCTACACCTTC
-	TRBV7-8	14	-	TRBJ1-2	CASSLVGPSDGYTF	TGTGCCAGCAGCTTAGTAGGGCCTTCGGATGGCTACACCTTC